The 5 T cell receptor beta chains listed next were all sequenced from one sample in a study of cytomegalovirus exposure and HLA in healthy donors. The primer mix had 60 Vbeta and 13 Jbeta primers. Profiling relied on immunoSEQ multiplex PCR, and the TCRdb table lists in-frame clones only, not all of them. The profile shows around 120,000 clones, approximately 70% of them singletons. Sequenced sample: PBMCs. These receptors originate from a woman aged 55-75 years in good health and CMV-seropositive.

The rearrangement joins TRBV5-4 to TRBJ2-1; D perhaps matches TRBD1 (5 bases). The V gene lost 1 base and the J gene lost 4 bases, with 15 bases spanning the gap. Germline CDR1 is SGHNT and CDR2 is YYREEE (reference sequence). The CDR3 loop spans 16 amino acids. This CDR3 is CASSLPGQGPYNEQFF. CDR3 DNA sequence: TGTGCCAGCAGCTTGCCAGGGCAGGGCCCTTACAATGAGCAGTTCTTC.

This chain's CDR3 is CASRKGTPQRDYGYTF. CDR3 nucleotides: TGCGCCAGCAGGAAGGGCACACCTCAGAGGGACTATGGCTACACCTTC. The chain employs TRBV5-1 and TRBJ1-2; no firm D call. V gave up 5 bases and J gave up 3 bases, with 20 bases separating them. This CDR3 has 16 amino acids. CDR1 and CDR2 from the germline V gene are SGHRS and YFSETQ.

Note on this clone: The sample carries other DNA sequences with the same CDR3. The V gene is TRBV4-1, the J gene TRBJ1-5; possible D gene TRBD1, 5 bases. V was pared by 1 base and J by 7 bases, with 11 bases between. The CDR3 covers 14 residues. CDR1 and CDR2 (germline): MGHRA, YSYEKL. CDR3 in amino acids: CASSQGGGGQPQHF. The CDR3 bases are TGCGCCAGCAGCCAAGGCGGTGGGGGGCAGCCCCAGCATTTT.

This chain connects TRBV18 to TRBJ2-1; tentatively, D is TRBD2 (6 bases). V gave up 2 bases and J gave up 8 bases, with 16 bases separating them. This CDR3 spans 15 amino acids. The germline CDR1 and CDR2 sequences are KGHSH and LQKENI. The DNA of the CDR3 is TGTGCCAGCTCACCAATATTGGTCGGAGGGGATGAGCAGTTCTTC. Translation gives CASSPILVGGDEQFF.

Turning to this clone: The same CDR3 is also encoded by other DNA sequences in this sample. The rearrangement uses TRBV6-5 and TRBJ1-2; the match to TRBD1 covers 7 bases. V lost 5 bases, J lost 2 bases, and 2 bases stayed unmatched. Germline CDR1 MNHEY, CDR2 SVGAGI. The CDR3 runs to 13 residues. CDR3 in DNA: TGTGCCAGCAGTCAGACAGGGAACTATGGCTACACCTTC. As protein: CASSQTGNYGYTF.